This note documents a single T cell receptor beta chain sequence. The data were obtained in a study of T cell changes during pregnancy in multiple sclerosis. CDR1 is LNHNV, CDR2 YYDKDF, per germline (reference sequence). V was clipped by 0 bases and J by 7 bases, with 9 bases between them. CDR3 length equals 13 residues. Sequenced by immunoSEQ multiplex PCR; TCRdb stores in-frame clones only, minus some. The data hold 20,000 to 25,000 clones, with around nine tenths observed a single time. This sequence originates from a female donor in good health, enrolled as a control in a pregnancy study. The gene calls are TRBV15 and TRBJ1-1; no reliable D call. The sequences come from CD8+ T cells from peripheral blood mononuclear cells, collected in the first trimester of pregnancy. CDR3 residues: CATSRDTRGEAFF. As DNA, the CDR3 is TGTGCCACCAGCAGAGATACACGGGGTGAAGCTTTCTTT.